This T cell receptor (beta chain) was recorded in a study of cytomegalovirus exposure and HLA in healthy donors. Study observations and caveats: The study listed approximately 160 cytomegalovirus-associated TCR beta chains. Most TCR sequences showed up rarely, but some public TCRs showed up in many donors.

Vbeta (60) and Jbeta (13) primers were used in the PCR. Data came from immunoSEQ multiplex PCR; TCRdb stores just in-frame clones and leaves some out. The sample lists about 220,000 clones, more than 75% seen once, with 4.5% to 7% in the top ten. Germline V gene lookup returns CDR1 MNHEY and CDR2 SMNVEV (reference sequence). The length of the CDR3 is 12 residues. Trimming pared 10 bases from V and 8 bases from J, leaving 17 bases between. To note about this clone: No antigen is known for it.

V gene TRBV27 combines with J gene TRBJ1-2, with a possible D match to TRBD1 (5 bases). Sequencing used PBMCs. This TCR came from a man aged 40-49 years in good health and CMV-seropositive. In DNA form, the CDR3 reads TGTGCCACCCTGGGGGGTACCAGAGGCTACACCTTC. This gives the protein CATLGGTRGYTF.